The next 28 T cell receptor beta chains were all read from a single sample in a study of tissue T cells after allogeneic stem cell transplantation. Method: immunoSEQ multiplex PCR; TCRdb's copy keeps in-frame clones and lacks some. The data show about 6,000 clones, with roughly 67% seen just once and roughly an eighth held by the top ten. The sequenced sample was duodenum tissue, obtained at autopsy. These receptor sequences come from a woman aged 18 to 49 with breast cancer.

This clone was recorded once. DNA for the CDR3: TGTGCCAGCAGTATGGGACTAGCTGAGTTCTTC. It yields the protein CASSMGLAEFF. V is TRBV2 and J is TRBJ2-1; 9 bases match TRBD2. This CDR3 region has 11 residues. With 5 bases clipped from V and 14 bases from J, the junction kept 4 bases outside the gene matches. Germline V gives CDR1 SNHLY, CDR2 FYNNEI.

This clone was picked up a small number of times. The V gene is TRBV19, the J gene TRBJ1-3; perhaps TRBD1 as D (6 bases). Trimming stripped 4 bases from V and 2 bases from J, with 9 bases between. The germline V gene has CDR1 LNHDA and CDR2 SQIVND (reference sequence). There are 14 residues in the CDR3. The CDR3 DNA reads TGTGCCAGTAGTAGAGGGGGGGCTGGAAACACCATATATTTT. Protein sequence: CASSRGGAGNTIYF. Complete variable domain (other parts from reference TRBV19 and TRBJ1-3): DGGITQSPKYLFRKEGQNVTLSCEQNLNHDAMYWYRQDPGQGLRLIYYSQIVNDFQKGDIAEGYSVSREKKESFPLTVTSAQKNPTAFYLCASSRGGAGNTIYFGEGSWLTVV.

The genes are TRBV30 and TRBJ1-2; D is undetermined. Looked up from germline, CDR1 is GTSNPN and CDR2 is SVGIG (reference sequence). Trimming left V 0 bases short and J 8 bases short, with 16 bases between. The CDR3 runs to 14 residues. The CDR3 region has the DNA TGTGCCTGGAGTGTACTTGGACCCCCTTTGGGCTACACCTTC. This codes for CAWSVLGPPLGYTF. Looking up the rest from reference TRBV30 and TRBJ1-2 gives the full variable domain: SQTIHQWPATLVQPVGSPLSLECTVEGTSNPNLYWYRQAAGRGLQLLFYSVGIGQISSEVPQNLSASRPQDRQFILSSKKLLLSDSGFYLCAWSVLGPPLGYTFGSGTRLTVV.

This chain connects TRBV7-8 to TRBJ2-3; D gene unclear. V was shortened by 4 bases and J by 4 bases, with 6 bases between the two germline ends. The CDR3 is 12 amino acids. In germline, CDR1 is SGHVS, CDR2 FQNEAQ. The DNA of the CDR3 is TGTGCCAGCAGCTCGGCCCCAGATACGCAGTATTTT. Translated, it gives CASSSAPDTQYF.

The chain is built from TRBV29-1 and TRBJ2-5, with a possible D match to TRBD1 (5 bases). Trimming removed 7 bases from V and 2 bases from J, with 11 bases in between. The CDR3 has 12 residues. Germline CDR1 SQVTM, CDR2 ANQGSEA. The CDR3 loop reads CSGQTEQETQYF. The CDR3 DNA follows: TGCAGCGGTCAGACAGAGCAAGAGACCCAGTACTTC.

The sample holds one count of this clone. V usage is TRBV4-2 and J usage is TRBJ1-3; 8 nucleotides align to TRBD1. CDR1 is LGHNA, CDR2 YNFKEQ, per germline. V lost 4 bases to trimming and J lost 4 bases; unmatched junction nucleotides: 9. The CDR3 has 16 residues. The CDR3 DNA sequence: TGTGCCAGCAGCCCACTCACAGGGGGAGCCGGAAACACCATATATTTT. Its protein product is CASSPLTGGAGNTIYF.

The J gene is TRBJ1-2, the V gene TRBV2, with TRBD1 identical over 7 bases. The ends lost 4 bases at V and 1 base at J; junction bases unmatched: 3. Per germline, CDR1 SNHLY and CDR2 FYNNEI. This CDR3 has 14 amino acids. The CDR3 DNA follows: TGTGCCAGCAGTGGGGACAGCTTTAACTATGGCTACACCTTC. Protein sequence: CASSGDSFNYGYTF.

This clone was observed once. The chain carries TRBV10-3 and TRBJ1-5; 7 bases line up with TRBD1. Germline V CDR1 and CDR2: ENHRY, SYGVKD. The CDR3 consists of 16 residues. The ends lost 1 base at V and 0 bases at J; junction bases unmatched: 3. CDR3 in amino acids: CAISEYRDSSNQPQHF. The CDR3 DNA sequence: TGTGCCATCAGTGAGTACCGGGACAGTAGCAATCAGCCCCAGCATTTT.

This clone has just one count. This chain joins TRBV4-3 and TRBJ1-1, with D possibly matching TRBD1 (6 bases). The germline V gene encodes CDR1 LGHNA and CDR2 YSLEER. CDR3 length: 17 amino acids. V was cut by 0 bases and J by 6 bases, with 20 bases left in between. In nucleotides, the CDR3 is TGCGCCAGCAGCCAAGAGTTCCTGGGGGCGGGGGGCGCTGAAGCTTTCTTT. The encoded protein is CASSQEFLGAGGAEAFF.

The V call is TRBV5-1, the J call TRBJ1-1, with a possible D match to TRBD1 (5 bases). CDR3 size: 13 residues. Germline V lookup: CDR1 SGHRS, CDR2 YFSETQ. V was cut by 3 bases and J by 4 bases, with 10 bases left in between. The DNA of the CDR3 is TGCGCCAGCAGCTCCGGGGGGGGCACTGAAGCTTTCTTT. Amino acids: CASSSGGGTEAFF.

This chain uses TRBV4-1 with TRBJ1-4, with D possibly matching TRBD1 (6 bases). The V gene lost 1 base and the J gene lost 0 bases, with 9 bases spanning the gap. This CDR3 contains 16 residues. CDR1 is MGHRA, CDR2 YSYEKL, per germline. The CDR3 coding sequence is TGCGCCAGCAGCCAAGTCTCAGGGGCAACTAATGAAAAACTGTTTTTT. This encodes CASSQVSGATNEKLFF.

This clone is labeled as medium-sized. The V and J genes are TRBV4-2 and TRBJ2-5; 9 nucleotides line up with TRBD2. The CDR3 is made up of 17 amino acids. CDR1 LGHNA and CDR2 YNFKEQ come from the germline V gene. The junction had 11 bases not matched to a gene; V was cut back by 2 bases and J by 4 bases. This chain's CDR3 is CASSQWSSGDSGETQYF. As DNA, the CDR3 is TGTGCCAGCAGCCAATGGTCTAGCGGGGACTCAGGAGAGACCCAGTACTTC.

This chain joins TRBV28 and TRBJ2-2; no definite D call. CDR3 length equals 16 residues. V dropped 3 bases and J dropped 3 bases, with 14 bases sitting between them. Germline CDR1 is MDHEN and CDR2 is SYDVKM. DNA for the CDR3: TGTGCCAGCAGTTTGCCGCTTGGTGTGGACACCGGGGAGCTGTTTTTT. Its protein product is CASSLPLGVDTGELFF.

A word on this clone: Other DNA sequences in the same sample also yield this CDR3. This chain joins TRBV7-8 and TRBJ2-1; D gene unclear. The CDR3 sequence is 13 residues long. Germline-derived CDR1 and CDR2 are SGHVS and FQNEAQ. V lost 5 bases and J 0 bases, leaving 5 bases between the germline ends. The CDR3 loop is CASSASSYNEQFF. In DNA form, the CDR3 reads TGTGCCAGCAGCGCAAGCTCCTACAATGAGCAGTTCTTC.

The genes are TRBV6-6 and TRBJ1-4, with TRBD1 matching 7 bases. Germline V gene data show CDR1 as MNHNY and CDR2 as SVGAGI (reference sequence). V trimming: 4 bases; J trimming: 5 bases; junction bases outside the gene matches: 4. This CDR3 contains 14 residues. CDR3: CASSFVGQNEKLFF. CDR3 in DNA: TGTGCCAGCAGTTTCGTGGGACAGAATGAAAAACTGTTTTTT.

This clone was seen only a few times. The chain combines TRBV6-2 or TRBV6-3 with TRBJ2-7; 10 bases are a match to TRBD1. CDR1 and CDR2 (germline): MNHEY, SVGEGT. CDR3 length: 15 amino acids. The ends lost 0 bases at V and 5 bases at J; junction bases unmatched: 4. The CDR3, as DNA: TGTGCCAGCAGTTACTCCGGGACAGGGGACCACGAGCAGTACTTC. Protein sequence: CASSYSGTGDHEQYF.

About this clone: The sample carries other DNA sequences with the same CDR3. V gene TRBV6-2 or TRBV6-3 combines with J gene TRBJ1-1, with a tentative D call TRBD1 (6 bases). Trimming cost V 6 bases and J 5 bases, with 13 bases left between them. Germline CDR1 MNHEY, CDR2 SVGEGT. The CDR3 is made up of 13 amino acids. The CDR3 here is CASSRRGGTEAFF. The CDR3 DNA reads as TGTGCCAGCAGCCGGCGAGGGGGGACTGAAGCTTTCTTT.

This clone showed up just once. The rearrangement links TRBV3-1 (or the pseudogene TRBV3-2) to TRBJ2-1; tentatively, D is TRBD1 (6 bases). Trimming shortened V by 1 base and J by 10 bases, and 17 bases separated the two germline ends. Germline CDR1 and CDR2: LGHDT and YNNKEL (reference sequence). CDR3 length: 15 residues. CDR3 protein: CASSQARIDGQEQFF. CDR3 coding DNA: TGTGCCAGCAGCCAAGCCCGTATCGACGGACAGGAGCAGTTCTTC.

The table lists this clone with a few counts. CDR3 amino acids: CASLGQGFEKLFF. For the CDR3, the DNA is TGTGCCAGCCTCGGGCAGGGTTTTGAAAAACTGTTTTTT. The chain joins TRBV2 to TRBJ1-4, with a weak D call TRBD1 (5 bases). The V gene's germline CDR1 is SNHLY and CDR2 FYNNEI. The CDR3 loop spans 13 amino acids. Deletions cut 8 bases from V and 7 bases from J, with 14 bases between. Looking up the rest from reference TRBV2 and TRBJ1-4 gives the full variable domain: EPEVTQTPSHQVTQMGQEVILRCVPISNHLYFYWYRQILGQKVEFLVSFYNNEISEKSEIFDDQFSVERPDGSNFTLKIRSTKLEDSAMYFCASLGQGFEKLFFGSGTQLSVL.

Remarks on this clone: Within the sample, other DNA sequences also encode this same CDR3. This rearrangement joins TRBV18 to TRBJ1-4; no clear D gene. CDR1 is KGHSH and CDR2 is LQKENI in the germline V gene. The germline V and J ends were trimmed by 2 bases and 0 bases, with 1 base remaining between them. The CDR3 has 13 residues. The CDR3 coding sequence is TGTGCCAGCTCACCAGCAACTAATGAAAAACTGTTTTTT. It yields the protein CASSPATNEKLFF. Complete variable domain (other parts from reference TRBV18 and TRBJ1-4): NAGVMQNPRHLVRRRGQEARLRCSPMKGHSHVYWYRQLPEEGLKFMVYLQKENIIDESGMPKERFSAEFPKEGPSILRIQQVVRGDSAAYFCASSPATNEKLFFGSGTQLSVL.

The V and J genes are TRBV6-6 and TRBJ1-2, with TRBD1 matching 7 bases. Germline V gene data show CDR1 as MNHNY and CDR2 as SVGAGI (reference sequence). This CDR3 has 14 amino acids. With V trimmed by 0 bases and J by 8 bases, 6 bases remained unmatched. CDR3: CASSYSLGQEGYTF. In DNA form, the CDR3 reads TGTGCCAGCAGTTACTCCCTCGGACAGGAAGGCTACACCTTC.

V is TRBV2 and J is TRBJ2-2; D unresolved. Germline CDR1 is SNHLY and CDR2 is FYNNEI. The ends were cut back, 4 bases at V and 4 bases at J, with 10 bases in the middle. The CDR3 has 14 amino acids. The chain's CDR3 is CASSAGSITGELFF. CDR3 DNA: TGTGCCAGCAGTGCGGGCAGCATCACCGGGGAGCTGTTTTTT.

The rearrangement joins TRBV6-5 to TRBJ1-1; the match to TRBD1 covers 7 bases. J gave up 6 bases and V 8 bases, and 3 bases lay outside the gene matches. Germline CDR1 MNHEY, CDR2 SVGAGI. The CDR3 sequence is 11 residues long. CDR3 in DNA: TGTGCCAGCCGGGACAGCCCTGAAGCTTTCTTT. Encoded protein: CASRDSPEAFF.

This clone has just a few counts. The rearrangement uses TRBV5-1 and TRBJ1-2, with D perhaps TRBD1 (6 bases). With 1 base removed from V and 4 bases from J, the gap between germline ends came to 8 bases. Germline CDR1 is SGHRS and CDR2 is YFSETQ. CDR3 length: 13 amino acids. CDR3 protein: CASSLRGGYGYTF. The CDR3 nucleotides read TGCGCCAGCAGCTTGAGAGGGGGCTATGGCTACACCTTC.

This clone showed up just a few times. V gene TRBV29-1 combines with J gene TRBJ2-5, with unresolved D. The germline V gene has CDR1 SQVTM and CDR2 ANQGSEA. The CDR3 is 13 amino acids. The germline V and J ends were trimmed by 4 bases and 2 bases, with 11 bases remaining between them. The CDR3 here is CSVGRSGQETQYF. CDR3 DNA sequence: TGCAGCGTTGGTAGGAGTGGGCAAGAGACCCAGTACTTC. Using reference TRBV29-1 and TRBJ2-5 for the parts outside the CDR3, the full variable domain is SAVISQKPSRDICQRGTSLTIQCQVDSQVTMMFWYRQQPGQSLTLIATANQGSEATYESGFVIDKFPISRPNLTFSTLTVSNMSPEDSSIYLCSVGRSGQETQYFGPGTRLLVL.

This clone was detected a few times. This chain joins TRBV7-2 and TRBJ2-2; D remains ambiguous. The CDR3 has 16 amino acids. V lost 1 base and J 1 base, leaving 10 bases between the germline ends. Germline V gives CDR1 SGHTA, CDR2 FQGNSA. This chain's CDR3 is CASSLDRALNTGELFF. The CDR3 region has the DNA TGTGCCAGCAGCTTAGACCGGGCCTTGAACACCGGGGAGCTGTTTTTT.

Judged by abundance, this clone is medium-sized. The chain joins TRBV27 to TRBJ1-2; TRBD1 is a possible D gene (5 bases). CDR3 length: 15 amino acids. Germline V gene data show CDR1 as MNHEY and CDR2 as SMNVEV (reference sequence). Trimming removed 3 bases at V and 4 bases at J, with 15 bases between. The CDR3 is CASSFLGVGSYGYTF. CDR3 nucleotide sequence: TGTGCCAGCAGTTTCTTAGGGGTGGGGAGCTATGGCTACACCTTC.

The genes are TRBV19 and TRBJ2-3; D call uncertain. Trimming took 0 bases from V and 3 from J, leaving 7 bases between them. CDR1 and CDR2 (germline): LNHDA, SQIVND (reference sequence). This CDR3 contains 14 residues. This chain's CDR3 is CASSIDPGTDTQYF. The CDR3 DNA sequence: TGTGCCAGTAGTATAGATCCAGGTACAGATACGCAGTATTTT. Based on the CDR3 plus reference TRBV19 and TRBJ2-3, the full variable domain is DGGITQSPKYLFRKEGQNVTLSCEQNLNHDAMYWYRQDPGQGLRLIYYSQIVNDFQKGDIAEGYSVSREKKESFPLTVTSAQKNPTAFYLCASSIDPGTDTQYFGPGTRLTVL.